This T cell receptor beta chain was documented in a study of shared clonotypes between healthy human individuals. CDR3 length: 15 amino acids. Germline CDR1 LNHDA, CDR2 SQIVND (reference sequence). Trimming took 4 bases from V and 1 from J, leaving 11 bases between them. The assay was immunoSEQ multiplex PCR, and TCRdb's table has in-frame clones only and misses some. Here the sample spans some 2,000,000 clones, over 85% being singletons. Input material: naive CD4+ T cells sorted from blood. Subset of the sample: CD45RA+ positively selected. The chain combines TRBV19 with TRBJ2-4; D is possibly TRBD2 (6 bases). The sequence was collected from a man aged 18 to 35 in good health. The CDR3: CASSTGTVAKNIQYF. The CDR3 nucleotides read TGTGCCAGTAGTACCGGGACTGTGGCCAAAAACATTCAGTACTTC.